The 29 T cell receptor beta chains presented below share a single source sample, sequenced in a study of radiotherapy plus CTLA-4 blockade in lung cancer. The protocol was immunoSEQ multiplex PCR, while the TCRdb copy is restricted to in-frame clones and leaves out a portion. Among approximately 65,000 clones listed, roughly 80% were seen once. The starting material was peripheral blood, obtained from a patient treated with radiotherapy plus ipilimumab. These receptors originate from a human donor with non-small cell lung cancer who had a complete response to radiotherapy plus ipilimumab.

This clone has a single count. The sample holds other DNA sequences that translate to the same CDR3. The chain is built from TRBV5-1 and TRBJ1-2; 7 nucleotides align to TRBD1. The ends lost 4 bases at V and 8 bases at J; junction bases unmatched: 11. This CDR3 region has 14 residues. CDR1 is SGHRS and CDR2 is YFSETQ in the germline V gene. The CDR3 nucleotides read TGCGCCAGCAGCACCGGGGGAGGGGGCAACGGCTACACCTTC. Its translation is CASSTGGGGNGYTF.

This chain connects TRBV7-2 to TRBJ2-1; D is undetermined. Per the germline V gene, CDR1 is SGHTA and CDR2 is FQGNSA. V lost 1 base, J lost 4 bases, and 8 bases lay in between. The CDR3 runs 14 residues. As DNA, the CDR3 is TGTGCCAGCAGCTTAGATGGACCTTACAATGAGCAGTTCTTC. Translating gives CASSLDGPYNEQFF.

The chain employs TRBV28 and TRBJ1-2; D uncertain. Trimming shortened V by 7 bases and J by 4 bases, and 16 bases separated the two germline ends. Germline CDR1 reads MDHEN; CDR2 reads SYDVKM. The CDR3 sequence is 14 residues long. CDR3 sequence reads: CASTSGSAAYGYTF. DNA of the CDR3: TGTGCCAGCACCTCAGGTAGTGCGGCCTATGGCTACACCTTC.

The chain couples TRBV28 to TRBJ2-1; 13 bases line up with TRBD2. CDR1 and CDR2 (germline): MDHEN, SYDVKM. CDR3 size: 14 residues. The ends lost 8 bases at V and 8 bases at J; junction bases unmatched: 6. The CDR3 loop reads CASRTSGGVHEQFF. In nucleotides, the CDR3 is TGTGCCAGCCGAACTAGCGGGGGGGTCCATGAGCAGTTCTTC.

This chain connects TRBV6-6 to TRBJ2-1; 9 bases line up with TRBD1. Germline trimming cut 6 bases from V and 2 bases from J; bases unmatched to any gene: 5. The CDR3 runs to 15 residues. The germline V gene encodes CDR1 MNHNY and CDR2 SVGAGI (reference sequence). CDR3 DNA: TGTGCCAGCAGCCTCCGGGACAGGGCCTACAATGAGCAGTTCTTC. It yields the protein CASSLRDRAYNEQFF.

The chain couples TRBV7-2 to TRBJ1-5; TRBD1 is a possible D gene (5 bases). Per the germline V gene, CDR1 is SGHTA and CDR2 is FQGNSA. This CDR3 is built from 14 residues. V dropped 5 bases and J dropped 4 bases, with 12 bases sitting between them. The CDR3 protein is CASSEGTRNQPQHF. As DNA, the CDR3 is TGTGCCAGCAGCGAAGGGACGCGGAATCAGCCCCAGCATTTT.

This clone was detected a few times. The chain combines TRBV18 with TRBJ1-1; the D gene is possibly TRBD1 (5 bases). CDR3 length: 13 amino acids. V lost 4 bases to trimming and J lost 1 base, with 7 bases between them. Germline V gene sequence: CDR1 KGHSH, CDR2 LQKENI. CDR3 region: CASSRGRNTEAFF. The CDR3 coding sequence is TGTGCCAGCTCACGGGGGAGGAACACTGAAGCTTTCTTT.

This clone appeared a few times. This sequence joins TRBV6-1 and TRBJ2-6; 11 bases fit TRBD1. CDR1 and CDR2 (germline): MNHNS, SASEGT. The CDR3 extends over 19 amino acids. The junction had 8 bases not matched to a gene; V was cut back by 4 bases and J by 0 bases. The CDR3 protein is CASSGGQGGPDSGANVLTF. Written as DNA, the CDR3 is TGTGCCAGCAGTGGGGGACAGGGGGGTCCCGACTCTGGGGCCAACGTCCTGACTTTC.

The chain joins TRBV29-1 to TRBJ2-7; no definite D call. This CDR3 comprises 13 residues. Germline V lookup: CDR1 SQVTM, CDR2 ANQGSEA. The V end was cut by 4 bases, the J end by 0 bases, with 10 bases between. The CDR3 sequence is CSVASRSSYEQYV. CDR3 DNA: TGCAGCGTTGCCTCCAGAAGCTCCTACGAGCAGTACGTC.

V gene TRBV12-5 combines with J gene TRBJ2-3; no reliable D call. Germline values: CDR1 LGHNT, CDR2 FRNRAP. Trimming removed 6 bases from V and 6 bases from J, with 16 bases in between. This CDR3 has 14 amino acids. Here the CDR3 reads CASGGLPLSDTQYF. CDR3 nucleotides: TGTGCTAGTGGAGGCCTACCTCTTTCCGATACGCAGTATTTT.

The table lists this clone with a few counts. This chain links TRBV5-8 with TRBJ2-7; D tentatively fits TRBD1 or TRBD2 (5 bases each). The germline V gene encodes CDR1 SGHTS and CDR2 YDEGEE. Between the trimmed V and J ends, which lost 4 bases and 6 bases, there was a span of 23 bases. This CDR3 has 16 amino acids. CDR3 sequence reads: CASSRYPRGARSEQYF. The CDR3 nucleotides read TGTGCCAGCAGCAGATACCCGAGGGGCGCAAGGTCCGAGCAGTACTTC.

CDR3 nucleotides: TGCGCCAGCAGCTTGGGGATGGGCGGGAACACTGAAGCTTTCTTT. Translated, it gives CASSLGMGGNTEAFF. The chain joins TRBV5-1 to TRBJ1-1, with D hard to call. This CDR3 spans 15 amino acids. Per germline, CDR1 SGHRS and CDR2 YFSETQ. Trimming shortened V by 0 bases and J by 1 base, and 10 bases separated the two germline ends.

This clone was recorded only once. This chain links TRBV19 with TRBJ2-1; 7 bases match TRBD2. This CDR3 comprises 15 residues. Losses at the gene ends were 4 bases for V and 2 bases for J; bases not matched to a gene: 5. CDR1 LNHDA and CDR2 SQIVND come from the germline V gene (reference sequence). Here the CDR3 DNA reads TGTGCCAGTAGTACTGCGGGGGTTCCCTACAATGAGCAGTTCTTC. Translated: CASSTAGVPYNEQFF.

This clone was picked up a small number of times. This chain joins TRBV20-1 and TRBJ2-6; D is uncertain. CDR3 length equals 11 residues. The V end was cut by 4 bases, the J end by 4 bases, with 2 bases between. Germline assignment: CDR1 DFQATT and CDR2 SNEGSKA (reference sequence). The DNA for the CDR3 is TGCAGTGCTACCGGGGCCAACGTCCTGACTTTC. Its protein product is CSATGANVLTF.

There are a few counts of this clone. The chain combines TRBV14 with TRBJ2-1, with 10 bases aligning to TRBD1. V lost 1 base and J lost 9; bases outside the gene matches: 9. The CDR3 contains 16 residues. CDR1 is SGHDN, CDR2 FVKESK, per germline. DNA for the CDR3: TGTGCCAGCAGCCAAGTGACAGGGGGCGAAAGGGTTGAGCAGTTCTTC. It yields the protein CASSQVTGGERVEQFF. Drawing the rest from reference TRBV14 and TRBJ2-1, the complete variable domain is EAGVTQFPSHSVIEKGQTVTLRCDPISGHDNLYWYRRVMGKEIKFLLHFVKESKQDESGMPNNRFLAERTGGTYSTLKVQPAELEDSGVYFCASSQVTGGERVEQFFGPGTRLTVL.

The rearrangement joins TRBV5-6 to TRBJ2-2, with D possibly being TRBD2 (6 bases). Germline V gives CDR1 SGHDT, CDR2 YYEEEE. The V end lost 6 bases, the J end lost 7 bases, and 22 bases lay between the germline ends. This CDR3 has 16 amino acids. This CDR3 is CASTHRTIRRGGELFF. As DNA, the CDR3 is TGTGCCAGCACCCACCGAACCATAAGGAGGGGCGGGGAGCTGTTTTTT.

The rearrangement links TRBV5-1 to TRBJ1-6; D is unresolved. This CDR3 is built from 17 residues. The germline V gene encodes CDR1 SGHRS and CDR2 YFSETQ. V was clipped by 0 bases and J by 0 bases, with 10 bases between them. The CDR3 reads CASSLGGPSSYNSPLHF. CDR3 nucleotide sequence: TGCGCCAGCAGCTTGGGCGGCCCGAGCTCCTATAATTCACCCCTCCACTTT.

The chain uses TRBV4-3 and TRBJ2-1, with 10 bases aligning to TRBD2. The length of the CDR3 is 15 residues. Germline V lookup: CDR1 LGHNA, CDR2 YSLEER. With 4 bases clipped from V and 7 bases from J, the junction kept 7 bases outside the gene matches. The CDR3 DNA reads TGCGCCAGCAGCCCCGGTAGCGGGGGGCCTAATGAGCAGTTCTTC. This sequence encodes CASSPGSGGPNEQFF.

The rearrangement joins TRBV19 to TRBJ1-2; no definite D call. The germline V gene encodes CDR1 LNHDA and CDR2 SQIVND (reference sequence). V lost 1 base to trimming and J lost 2 bases, with 5 bases between them. The CDR3 totals 13 residues. This chain's CDR3 is CASSIGSNYGYTF. DNA for the CDR3: TGTGCCAGTAGTATAGGATCGAACTATGGCTACACCTTC. Combining the CDR3 with reference TRBV19 and TRBJ1-2 gives the whole variable domain DGGITQSPKYLFRKEGQNVTLSCEQNLNHDAMYWYRQDPGQGLRLIYYSQIVNDFQKGDIAEGYSVSREKKESFPLTVTSAQKNPTAFYLCASSIGSNYGYTFGSGTRLTVV.

The sample holds one count of this clone. This chain uses TRBV28 with TRBJ2-7, with D perhaps matching TRBD1 (6 bases). There are 15 residues in the CDR3. V was pared by 1 base and J by 2 bases, with 12 bases between. Germline loops: CDR1 MDHEN, CDR2 SYDVKM. CDR3 nucleotides: TGTGCCAGCAGTTTATTTAGCAGGGGCACCTACGAGCAGTACGTC. Translated: CASSLFSRGTYEQYV.

The chain uses TRBV6-1 and TRBJ1-2; TRBD1 agrees at 11 bases. Trimming at V came to 6 bases and at J to 7 bases, leaving 4 bases not matched to a gene. The CDR3 consists of 13 residues. The germline gives CDR1 MNHNS, CDR2 SASEGT. CDR3 protein: CASSPGQGAGYTF. Written as DNA, the CDR3 is TGTGCCAGCAGCCCAGGACAGGGGGCTGGCTACACCTTC.

The J gene is TRBJ2-3, the V gene TRBV10-1, with D unresolved. The CDR3 sequence is 12 residues long. Germline CDR1 is WNHNN and CDR2 is SYGVQD (reference sequence). Trimming stripped 2 bases from V and 10 bases from J, with 10 bases between. CDR3 bases: TGCGCCAGCAGTGAGAGAGTCAATGCGCAGTATTTT. This translates into CASSERVNAQYF.

J is TRBJ2-1 and V is TRBV7-8; 7 bases line up with TRBD2. Trimming at V came to 3 bases and at J to 1 base, leaving 6 bases not matched to a gene. Germline CDR1 SGHVS, CDR2 FQNEAQ. This CDR3 is built from 16 residues. CDR3: CASSLRGSGSYNEQFF. CDR3 sequence (DNA): TGTGCCAGCAGCTTGAGGGGTAGCGGGTCCTACAATGAGCAGTTCTTC.

The chain joins TRBV5-1 to TRBJ2-3, with TRBD2 as a possible D gene (5 bases). The CDR3 has 16 residues. Germline V lookup: CDR1 SGHRS, CDR2 YFSETQ. With 3 bases removed from V and 0 bases from J, the gap between germline ends came to 14 bases. The DNA of the CDR3 is TGCGCCAGCAGCTGGACCCCTAGCCTCAGCACAGATACGCAGTATTTT. It encodes CASSWTPSLSTDTQYF. Complete variable domain (other parts from reference TRBV5-1 and TRBJ2-3): KAGVTQTPRYLIKTRGQQVTLSCSPISGHRSVSWYQQTPGQGLQFLFEYFSETQRNKGNFPGRFSGRQFSNSRSEMNVSTLELGDSALYLCASSWTPSLSTDTQYFGPGTRLTVL.

This chain connects TRBV6-5 to TRBJ2-1; 7 nucleotides agree with TRBD2. V was clipped by 7 bases and J by 5 bases; unmatched bases: 11. The V gene's germline CDR1 is MNHEY and CDR2 SVGAGI. The CDR3 consists of 15 residues. CDR3 amino acids: CASTDRLAPHNEQFF. The CDR3 DNA reads as TGTGCCAGCACCGATAGACTAGCCCCTCACAATGAGCAGTTCTTC.

This chain joins TRBV9 and TRBJ1-2; 10 nucleotides agree with TRBD1. Per the germline V gene, CDR1 is SGDLS and CDR2 is YYNGEE. Trimming cost V 3 bases and J 3 bases; bases outside gene matches: 11. The CDR3 has 17 residues. The CDR3 loop is CASSAEPGTGEHYGYTF. DNA of the CDR3: TGTGCCAGCAGCGCGGAACCTGGGACAGGGGAACACTATGGCTACACCTTC. The variable domain in full, with the rest retrieved from reference TRBV9 and TRBJ1-2, is DSGVTQTPKHLITATGQRVTLRCSPRSGDLSVYWYQQSLDQGLQFLIQYYNGEERAKGNILERFSAQQFPDLHSELNLSSLELGDSALYFCASSAEPGTGEHYGYTFGSGTRLTVV.

The chain links TRBV12-5 to TRBJ2-4; TRBD1 is a possible D gene (5 bases). The CDR3 is 15 residues long. V shed 3 bases and J shed 2 bases, with 11 bases lying between them. Germline V gene lookup returns CDR1 LGHNT and CDR2 FRNRAP. The CDR3 sequence is CASGFVGPSKNIQYF. The CDR3 bases are TGTGCTAGTGGTTTTGTGGGGCCTTCCAAAAACATTCAGTACTTC.

This rearrangement joins TRBV6-5 to TRBJ2-7, with 8 bases aligning to TRBD2. This CDR3 is built from 14 residues. V gave up 10 bases and J gave up 5 bases; unmatched junction bases: 13. The germline CDR1 and CDR2 sequences are MNHEY and SVGAGI. CDR3 DNA: TGTGCCACTTCCTCTCTAGCGGGTGTCAACGAGCAGTACGTC. Protein: CATSSLAGVNEQYV.

The genes are TRBV6-5 and TRBJ1-6; no reliable D call. Germline values: CDR1 MNHEY, CDR2 SVGAGI. V lost 6 bases to trimming and J lost 6 bases, with 12 bases between them. The CDR3 consists of 14 residues. CDR3 nucleotides: TGTGCCAGCAGATGGACCGAAGTTAATTCACCCCTCCACTTT. Its protein is CASRWTEVNSPLHF.